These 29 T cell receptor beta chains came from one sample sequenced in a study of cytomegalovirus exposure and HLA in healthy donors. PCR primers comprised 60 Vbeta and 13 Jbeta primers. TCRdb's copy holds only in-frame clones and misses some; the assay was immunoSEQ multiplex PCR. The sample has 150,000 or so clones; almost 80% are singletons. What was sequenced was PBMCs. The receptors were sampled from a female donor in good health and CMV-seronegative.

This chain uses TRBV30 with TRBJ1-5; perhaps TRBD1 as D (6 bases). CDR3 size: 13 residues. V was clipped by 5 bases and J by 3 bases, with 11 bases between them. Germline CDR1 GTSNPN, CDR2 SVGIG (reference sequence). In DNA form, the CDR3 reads TGTGCCTGGGCTAACAGGGCCAATCAGCCCCAGCATTTT. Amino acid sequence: CAWANRANQPQHF.

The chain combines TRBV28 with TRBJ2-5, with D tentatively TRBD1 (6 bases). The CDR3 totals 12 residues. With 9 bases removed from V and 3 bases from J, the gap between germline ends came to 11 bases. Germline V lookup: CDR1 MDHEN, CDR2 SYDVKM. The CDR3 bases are TGTGCCAGTCGGACAGCTGAAGAGACCCAGTACTTC. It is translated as CASRTAEETQYF.

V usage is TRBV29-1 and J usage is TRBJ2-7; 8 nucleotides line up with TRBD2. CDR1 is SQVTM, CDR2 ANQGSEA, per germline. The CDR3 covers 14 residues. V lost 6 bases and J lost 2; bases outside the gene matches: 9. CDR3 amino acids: CSVRGAGDPYEQYF. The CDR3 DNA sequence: TGCAGCGTAAGGGGAGCGGGAGACCCCTACGAGCAGTACTTC.

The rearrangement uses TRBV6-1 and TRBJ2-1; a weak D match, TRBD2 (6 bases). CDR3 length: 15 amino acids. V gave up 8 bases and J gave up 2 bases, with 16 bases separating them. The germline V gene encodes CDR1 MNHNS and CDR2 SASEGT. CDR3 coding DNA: TGTGCCAGCGTGGTCGAGGGAGGCGCCTACAATGAGCAGTTCTTC. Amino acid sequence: CASVVEGGAYNEQFF.

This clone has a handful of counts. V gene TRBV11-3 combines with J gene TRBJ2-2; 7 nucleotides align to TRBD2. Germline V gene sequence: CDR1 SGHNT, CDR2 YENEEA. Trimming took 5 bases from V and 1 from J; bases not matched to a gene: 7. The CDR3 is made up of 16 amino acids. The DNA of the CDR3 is TGTGCCAGCAGCCCTCATGGCGGGGGGAACACCGGGGAGCTGTTTTTT. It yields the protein CASSPHGGGNTGELFF.

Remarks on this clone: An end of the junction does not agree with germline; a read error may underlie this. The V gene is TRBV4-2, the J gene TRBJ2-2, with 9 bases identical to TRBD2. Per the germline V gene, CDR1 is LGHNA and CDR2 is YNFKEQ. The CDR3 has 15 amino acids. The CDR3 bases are TGTGCCAGCAGCCGACTAGCGGAGGGGACGGGGGAGCTGCTTTTT. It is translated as CASSRLAEGTGELLF.

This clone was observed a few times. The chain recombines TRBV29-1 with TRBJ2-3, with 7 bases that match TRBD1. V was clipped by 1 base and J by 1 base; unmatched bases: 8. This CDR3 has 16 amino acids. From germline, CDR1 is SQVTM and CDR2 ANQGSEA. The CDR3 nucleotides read TGCAGCGTTGAAGGGGGAAAGGGGGCAGGCACAGATACGCAGTATTTT. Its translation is CSVEGGKGAGTDTQYF.

The CDR3, as DNA: TGTGCCAGCAGCCCACACAGGGGACTGGAGCAGTACTTC. Its protein product is CASSPHRGLEQYF. V gene TRBV14 combines with J gene TRBJ2-7; TRBD1 might be the D (7 bases). The CDR3 is 13 residues long. Trimming took off 4 bases at V and 7 bases at J, with 14 bases between the two ends. CDR1 is SGHDN, CDR2 FVKESK, per germline. The full variable domain, completed using reference TRBV14 and TRBJ2-7, is EAGVTQFPSHSVIEKGQTVTLRCDPISGHDNLYWYRRVMGKEIKFLLHFVKESKQDESGMPNNRFLAERTGGTYSTLKVQPAELEDSGVYFCASSPHRGLEQYFGPGTRLTVT.

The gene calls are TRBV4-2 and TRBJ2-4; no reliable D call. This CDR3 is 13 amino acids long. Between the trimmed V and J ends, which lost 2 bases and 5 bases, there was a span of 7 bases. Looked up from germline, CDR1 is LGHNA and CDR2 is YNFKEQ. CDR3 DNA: TGTGCCAGCAGCCAACAGAGCGAAAACATTCAGTACTTC. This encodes CASSQQSENIQYF.

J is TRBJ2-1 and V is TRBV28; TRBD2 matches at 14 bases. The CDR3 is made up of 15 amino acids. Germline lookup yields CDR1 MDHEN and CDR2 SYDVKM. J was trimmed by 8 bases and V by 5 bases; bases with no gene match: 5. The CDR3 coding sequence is TGTGCCAGCAGTCCCGGGACTAGCGGGAGCCATGAGCAGTTCTTC. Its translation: CASSPGTSGSHEQFF.

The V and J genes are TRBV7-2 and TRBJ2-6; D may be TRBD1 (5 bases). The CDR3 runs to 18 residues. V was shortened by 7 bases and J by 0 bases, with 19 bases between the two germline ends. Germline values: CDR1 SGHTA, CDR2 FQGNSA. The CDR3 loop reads CASNPDIPGFSGANVLTF. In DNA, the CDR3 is TGTGCCAGCAACCCAGATATCCCAGGGTTCTCTGGGGCCAACGTCCTGACTTTC.

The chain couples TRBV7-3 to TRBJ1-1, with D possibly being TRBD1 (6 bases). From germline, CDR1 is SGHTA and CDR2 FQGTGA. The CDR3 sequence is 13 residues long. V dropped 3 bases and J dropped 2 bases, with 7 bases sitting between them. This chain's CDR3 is CASSLGHNTEAFF. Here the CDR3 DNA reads TGTGCCAGCAGCTTGGGACATAACACTGAAGCTTTCTTT.

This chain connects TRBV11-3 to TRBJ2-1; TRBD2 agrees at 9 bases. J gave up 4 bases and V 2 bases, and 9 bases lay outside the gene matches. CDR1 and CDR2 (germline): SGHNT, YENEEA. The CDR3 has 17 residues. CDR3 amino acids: CASSLLAGPFPYNEQFF. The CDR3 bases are TGTGCCAGCAGCTTACTAGCGGGGCCTTTTCCTTACAATGAGCAGTTCTTC.

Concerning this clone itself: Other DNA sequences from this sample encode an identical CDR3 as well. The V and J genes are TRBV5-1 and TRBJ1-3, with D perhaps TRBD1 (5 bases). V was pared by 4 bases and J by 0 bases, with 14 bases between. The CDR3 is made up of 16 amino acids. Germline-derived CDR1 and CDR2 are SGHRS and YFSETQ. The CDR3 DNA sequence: TGCGCCAGCAGCCCCGCTACAGGTTACTCTGGAAACACCATATATTTT. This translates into CASSPATGYSGNTIYF.

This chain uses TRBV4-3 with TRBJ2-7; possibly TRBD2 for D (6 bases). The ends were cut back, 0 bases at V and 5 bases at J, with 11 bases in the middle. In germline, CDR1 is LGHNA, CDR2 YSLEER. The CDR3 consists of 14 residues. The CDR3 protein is CASSQERGSDEQYF. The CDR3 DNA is TGCGCCAGCAGCCAAGAGCGGGGAAGCGACGAGCAGTACTTC.

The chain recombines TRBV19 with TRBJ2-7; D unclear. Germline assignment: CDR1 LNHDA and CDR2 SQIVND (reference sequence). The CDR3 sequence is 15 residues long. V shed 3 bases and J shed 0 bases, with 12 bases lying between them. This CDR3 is CASSIDSQSSYEQYF. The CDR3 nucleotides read TGTGCCAGTAGTATCGACTCCCAGAGCTCCTACGAGCAGTACTTC. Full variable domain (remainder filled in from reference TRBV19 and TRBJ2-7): DGGITQSPKYLFRKEGQNVTLSCEQNLNHDAMYWYRQDPGQGLRLIYYSQIVNDFQKGDIAEGYSVSREKKESFPLTVTSAQKNPTAFYLCASSIDSQSSYEQYFGPGTRLTVT.

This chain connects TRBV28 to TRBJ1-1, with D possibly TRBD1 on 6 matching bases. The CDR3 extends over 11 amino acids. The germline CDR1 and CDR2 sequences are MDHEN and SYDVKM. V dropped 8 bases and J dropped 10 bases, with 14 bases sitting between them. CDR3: CASRTGLSAFF. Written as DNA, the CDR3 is TGTGCCAGCCGAACAGGGTTGTCAGCTTTCTTT.

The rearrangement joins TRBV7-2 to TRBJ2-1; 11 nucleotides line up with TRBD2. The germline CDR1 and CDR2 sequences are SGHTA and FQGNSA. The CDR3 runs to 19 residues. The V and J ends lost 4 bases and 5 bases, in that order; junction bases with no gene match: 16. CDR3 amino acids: CASSSPRGTSGSPNNEQFF. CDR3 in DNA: TGTGCCAGCAGCTCACCCCGAGGAACTAGCGGGAGTCCCAACAATGAGCAGTTCTTC.

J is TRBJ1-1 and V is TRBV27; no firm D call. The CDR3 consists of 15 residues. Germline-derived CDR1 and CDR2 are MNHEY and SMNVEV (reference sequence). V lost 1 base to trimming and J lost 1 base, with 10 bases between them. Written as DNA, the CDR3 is TGTGCCAGCAGTTTATACCAGACAAAGAACACTGAAGCTTTCTTT. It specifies CASSLYQTKNTEAFF.

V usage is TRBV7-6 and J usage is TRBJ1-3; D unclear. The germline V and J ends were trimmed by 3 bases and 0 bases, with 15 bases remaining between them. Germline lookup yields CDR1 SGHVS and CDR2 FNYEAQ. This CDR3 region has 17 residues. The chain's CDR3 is CASSLTRLRSSGNTIYF. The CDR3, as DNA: TGTGCCAGCAGCTTGACCCGCCTTCGGAGCTCTGGAAACACCATATATTTT. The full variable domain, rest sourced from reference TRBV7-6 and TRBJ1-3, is GAGVSQSPRYKVTKRGQDVALRCDPISGHVSLYWYRQALGQGPEFLTYFNYEAQQDKSGLPNDRFSAERPEGSISTLTIQRTEQRDSAMYRCASSLTRLRSSGNTIYFGEGSWLTVV.

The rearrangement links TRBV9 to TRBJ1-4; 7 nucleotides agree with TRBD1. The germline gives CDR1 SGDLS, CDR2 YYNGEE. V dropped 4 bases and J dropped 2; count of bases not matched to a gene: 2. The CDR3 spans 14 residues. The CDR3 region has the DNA TGTGCCAGCAGCTCAGGGGGGACTAATGAAAAACTGTTTTTT. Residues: CASSSGGTNEKLFF.

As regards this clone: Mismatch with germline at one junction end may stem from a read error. The CDR3 loop reads CASSVEAEMNIEAFF. The CDR3 DNA reads TGTGCTAGCAGCGTAGAGGCGGAGATGAACATTGAAGCTTTCTTT. The rearrangement uses TRBV9 and TRBJ1-1; the D is unclear. This CDR3 spans 15 amino acids. Germline V gives CDR1 SGDLS, CDR2 YYNGEE.

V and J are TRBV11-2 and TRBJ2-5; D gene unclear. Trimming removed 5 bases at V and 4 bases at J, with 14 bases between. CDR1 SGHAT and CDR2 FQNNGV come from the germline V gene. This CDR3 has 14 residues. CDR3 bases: TGTGCCAGCAGCCTCCTGCGCAGGTTAGAGACCCAGTACTTC. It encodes CASSLLRRLETQYF. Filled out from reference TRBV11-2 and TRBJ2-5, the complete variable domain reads EAGVAQSPRYKIIEKRQSVAFWCNPISGHATLYWYQQILGQGPKLLIQFQNNGVVDDSQLPKDRFSAERLKGVDSTLKIQPAKLEDSAVYLCASSLLRRLETQYFGPGTRLLVL.

The CDR3 sequence: CASSQGLAASGDTQYF. DNA of the CDR3: TGCGCCAGCAGCCAAGGTCTAGCGGCTAGCGGGGATACGCAGTATTTT. This rearrangement joins TRBV4-1 to TRBJ2-3, with 8 bases fitting TRBD2. The length of the CDR3 is 16 residues. V was pared by 1 base and J by 6 bases, with 9 bases of the junction left unmatched. Germline V lookup: CDR1 MGHRA, CDR2 YSYEKL.

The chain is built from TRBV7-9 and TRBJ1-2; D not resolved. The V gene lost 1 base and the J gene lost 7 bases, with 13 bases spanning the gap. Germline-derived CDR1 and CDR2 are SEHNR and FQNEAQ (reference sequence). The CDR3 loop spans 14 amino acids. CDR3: CASSLETRSFGYTF. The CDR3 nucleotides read TGTGCCAGCAGCTTAGAGACCCGGAGCTTTGGCTACACCTTC.

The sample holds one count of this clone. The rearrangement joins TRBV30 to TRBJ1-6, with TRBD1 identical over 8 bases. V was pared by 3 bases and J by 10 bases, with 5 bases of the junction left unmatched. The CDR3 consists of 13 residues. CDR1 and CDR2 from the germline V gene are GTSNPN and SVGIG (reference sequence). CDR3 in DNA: TGTGCCTGGAGATCCAGGGGGCGGTCACCCCTCCACTTT. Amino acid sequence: CAWRSRGRSPLHF.

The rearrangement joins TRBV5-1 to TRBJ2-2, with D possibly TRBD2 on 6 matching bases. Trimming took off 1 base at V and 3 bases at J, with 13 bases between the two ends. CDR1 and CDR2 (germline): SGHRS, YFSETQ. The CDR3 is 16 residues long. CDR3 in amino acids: CASSLNPTSDTGELFF. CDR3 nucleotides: TGCGCCAGCAGCTTGAATCCGACTAGTGACACCGGGGAGCTGTTTTTT.

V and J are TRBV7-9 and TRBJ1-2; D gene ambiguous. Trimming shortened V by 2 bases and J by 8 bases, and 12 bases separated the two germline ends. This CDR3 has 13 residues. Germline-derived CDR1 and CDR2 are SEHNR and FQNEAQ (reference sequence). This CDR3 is CASSLSIREGYTF. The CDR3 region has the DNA TGTGCCAGCAGCTTAAGTATAAGGGAGGGCTACACCTTC. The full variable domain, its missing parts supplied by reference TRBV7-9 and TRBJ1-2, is DTGVSQNPRHKITKRGQNVTFRCDPISEHNRLYWYRQTLGQGPEFLTYFQNEAQLEKSRLLSDRFSAERPKGSFSTLEIQRTEQGDSAMYLCASSLSIREGYTFGSGTRLTVV.

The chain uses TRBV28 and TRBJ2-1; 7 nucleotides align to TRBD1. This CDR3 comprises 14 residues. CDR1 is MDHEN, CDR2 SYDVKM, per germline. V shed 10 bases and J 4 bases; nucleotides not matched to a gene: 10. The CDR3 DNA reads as TGTGCCACACGACAGGGAAGGCCATACAATGAGCAGTTCTTC. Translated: CATRQGRPYNEQFF.